This T cell receptor (beta chain) was found in a study of untreated major depressive disorder listed by TCRdb under 2018. For the wider study: This cross-sectional case-control study compared T cell phenotype and TCR repertoire between antidepressant-free major depressive disorder patients and individually matched non-depressed controls. Differences in Vbeta 5.1, Vbeta 11 and Vbeta 22 usage observed by flow cytometry in the whole cohort were followed up by sequencing.

The Qiagen DNeasy Blood and Tissue Kit was used to extract total genomic DNA from the purified CD4+ T cells. Amplification and sequencing of the TCRbeta CDR3 region, as defined according to IMGT, were carried out with immunoSEQ immunosequencing protocols. Processing in the source paper ran as follows. The immunoSEQ service preprocessed the raw sequence data to correct PCR and sequencing errors. Data were loaded into the immunoSEQ Analyzer and further analyzed with VDJtools v1.0.7. The paired Wilcoxon signed-rank test was applied to assess differences between patients and controls. The table was pulled from immuneACCESS by TCRdb, which kept in-frame rearrangements only. Such tables lose some clones; where checked, under half of the loss comes from unresolved V genes, and the rest has no known cause. That table furnishes V, J and clone size, whereas the DNA furnished D and trimming. The sample table holds some 13,000 clones, of which approximately 91% were seen once. The ten largest clonotypes hold 0.65% to 0.9% of the sample.

The cysteine opens and the phenylalanine closes a CDR3 of 10 amino acids. CDR3 DNA is the only sequence kept; it has 30 bases, read in frame from the first base. Looking up the germline V gene yields CDR1 SGHDT and CDR2 YYEEEE. V is pared back by 2 bases and J by 12 bases, with 6 bases lying between the germline termini. Paper-wide results and their limitations: Higher TRBV05-01 (Vbeta 5.1) usage among CD4+ T cells of depressed patients compared with controls was confirmed by sequencing, with p = 0.040 in a one-tailed test. In the sequencing data, TRBV25-01 and TRBV02-01 usage was found to follow the flow-cytometry pattern, although statistical significance was not reached. For the sequencing comparisons, one-tailed planned tests were applied to only three preselected Vbeta families. Because of the strict matching and exclusion criteria, the study sample was comparatively small, which limits how generalizable the findings are. In every sequenced subject, all of the top five TRBV05-01 clones were private clones.

Each depressed patient was matched pairwise with a non-depressed control on sex, age, current smoking status and body mass index. European descent was reported for all participants. A DSM-IV diagnosis of major depressive disorder and a Hamilton Rating Scale for Depression score of at least 18 were present in all patients. No psychiatric medication, including antidepressants, had been taken by patients for at least 8 weeks before enrollment. Depression severity ranging from moderate to severe was represented among patients. Major medical conditions, Axis I/II comorbidities, regular medication or illicit drug use, and drinking over 100 g alcohol a week were all grounds for excluding any participant. About 30 ml of peripheral blood was collected into EDTA tubes from each participant. CD4+ T cells were purified from thawed PBMCs by magnetic negative selection with the BD IMag Human CD4 T Lymphocyte Enrichment Set. The CD4+ enrichment method typically yielded about 94% purity as confirmed by flow cytometry. A subgroup of about 5 case-control pairs, selected blind to chemokine receptor expression and flow-cytometric repertoire skewing results, was subjected to TCRbeta sequencing. All blood samples were drawn in the morning at 8:00 a.m., and PBMCs were separated by Ficoll-Hypaque gradient centrifugation. PBMCs were cryopreserved by gradual cooling to -80 degrees C and were kept in liquid nitrogen until assay.

Turning to this clone: No cognate antigen has been identified for it. No per-base quality is available; no much larger clone lies one base away.

The rearrangement combines TRBV5-6 with TRBJ2-1; the D gene cannot be resolved reliably. This receptor was obtained from a man aged 30-40 years with major depressive disorder. Sequenced: CD4+ T cells from PBMCs. The DNA sequence reads TGTGCCAGCAGCTTCCTCAGGCAGTTCTTC. Its protein reads: CASSFLRQFF.